The 31 T cell receptor beta chains below come from one sample, sequenced in a study of blood T cell repertoires in COVID-19. Sequencing was performed with immunoSEQ multiplex PCR; in TCRdb, only in-frame clones are kept and a portion is missing. The sample has about 45,000 clones; around 85% are singletons. Sequencing was performed on peripheral blood. Source of these receptors: a woman at least 80 years old with acute or convalescent COVID-19.

The V call is TRBV12-3 or TRBV12-4, the J call TRBJ1-1; 7 bases line up with TRBD1. V lost 5 bases and J lost 10; bases outside the gene matches: 7. This CDR3 is built from 12 residues. CDR3 region: CASSINRGSAFF. In nucleotides, the CDR3 is TGTGCCAGCAGTATTAACAGGGGATCAGCTTTCTTT.

V gene TRBV9 combines with J gene TRBJ2-3; D might be TRBD1 (6 bases). The ends were cut back, 4 bases at V and 5 bases at J, with 14 bases in the middle. The germline V gene encodes CDR1 SGDLS and CDR2 YYNGEE. The CDR3 contains 14 residues. CDR3 DNA: TGTGCCAGCAGCACTCGACAGGCTTTAGATACGCAGTATTTT. Its translation: CASSTRQALDTQYF.

The gene calls are TRBV28 and TRBJ2-7; D is possibly TRBD1 (6 bases). This CDR3 has 16 residues. The V end was cut by 3 bases, the J end by 0 bases, with 15 bases between. In germline, CDR1 is MDHEN, CDR2 SYDVKM. The DNA of the CDR3 is TGTGCCAGCAGTTTCGAATGGACAGACAGCTCCTACGAGCAGTACTTC. Amino acid sequence: CASSFEWTDSSYEQYF.

CDR3 residues: CASSQEGGRALEQYF. CDR3 DNA: TGTGCCAGCAGCCAAGAAGGCGGGAGGGCTCTTGAGCAGTACTTC. The rearrangement links TRBV3-1 (or the pseudogene TRBV3-2) to TRBJ2-7; TRBD2 agrees at 9 bases. J was trimmed by 7 bases and V by 0 bases; bases with no gene match: 7. CDR1 LGHDT and CDR2 YNNKEL come from the germline V gene (reference sequence). The length of the CDR3 is 15 residues.

The rearrangement uses TRBV3-1 (or the pseudogene TRBV3-2) and TRBJ2-5; 15 bases map to TRBD2. The CDR3 is 17 amino acids. V shed 4 bases and J 5 bases; nucleotides not matched to a gene: 8. Germline V CDR1 and CDR2: LGHDT, YNNKEL (reference sequence). This CDR3 reads CASSPGTSGRHGETQYF. CDR3 nucleotides: TGTGCCAGCAGCCCTGGGACTAGCGGGAGGCATGGGGAGACCCAGTACTTC.

V is TRBV11-2 and J is TRBJ2-3; D is perhaps TRBD1 (6 bases). Trimming shortened V by 6 bases and J by 5 bases, and 27 bases separated the two germline ends. The CDR3 sequence is 18 residues long. CDR1 SGHAT and CDR2 FQNNGV come from the germline V gene. The CDR3 DNA reads as TGTGCCAGCAGGTTGGGTCAGGGGATGGTTTCACGGGGAGATACGCAGTATTTT. Translating gives CASRLGQGMVSRGDTQYF.

This sequence joins TRBV3-1 (or the pseudogene TRBV3-2) and TRBJ1-6, with 8 bases lining up with TRBD1. CDR1 LGHDT and CDR2 YNNKEL come from the germline V gene (reference sequence). CDR3 length: 14 residues. Trimming at V came to 5 bases and at J to 7 bases, leaving 4 bases not matched to a gene. CDR3 sequence: CASSYGQGNSPLHF. For the CDR3, the DNA is TGTGCCAGCAGCTATGGACAGGGAAATTCACCCCTCCACTTT.

The V and J genes are TRBV3-1 (or the pseudogene TRBV3-2) and TRBJ1-1, with 9 positions matching TRBD1. CDR1 is LGHDT and CDR2 is YNNKEL in the germline V gene (reference sequence). V was clipped by 3 bases and J by 4 bases; unmatched bases: 3. This CDR3 has 14 residues. The CDR3 nucleotides are TGTGCCAGCAGCCACGGGACAGGGACCACTGAAGCTTTCTTT. It codes for CASSHGTGTTEAFF.

The genes are TRBV15 and TRBJ1-6; D is unclear. The CDR3 sequence is 15 residues long. Germline-derived CDR1 and CDR2 are LNHNV and YYDKDF (reference sequence). V was trimmed by 3 bases and J by 1 base, leaving 7 bases between them. The CDR3 is CATSRGGSYNSPLHF. The CDR3 coding sequence is TGTGCCACCAGCAGGGGAGGTTCCTATAATTCACCCCTCCACTTT. Full variable domain (outside the CDR3, taken from reference TRBV15 and TRBJ1-6): DAMVIQNPRYQVTQFGKPVTLSCSQTLNHNVMYWYQQKSSQAPKLLFHYYDKDFNNEADTPDNFQSRRPNTSFCFLDIRSPGLGDTAMYLCATSRGGSYNSPLHFGNGTRLTVT.

This chain uses TRBV7-2 with TRBJ2-7; D unclear. The germline CDR1 and CDR2 sequences are SGHTA and FQGNSA. The CDR3 covers 15 residues. The germline V and J ends were trimmed by 4 bases and 0 bases, with 13 bases remaining between them. CDR3 nucleotide sequence: TGTGCCAGCAGCTCTAGTCGGCAGAGCTCCTACGAGCAGTACTTC. It yields the protein CASSSSRQSSYEQYF.

The chain links TRBV10-3 to TRBJ2-7, with 11 bases aligning to TRBD1. The ends lost 8 bases at V and 1 base at J; junction bases unmatched: 10. Germline CDR1 and CDR2: ENHRY and SYGVKD. The CDR3 has 16 amino acids. The CDR3, as DNA: TGTGCCATCTTCGGGGAGGGGACAGGGGGATCCTACGAGCAGTACTTC. Its translation: CAIFGEGTGGSYEQYF.

CDR3 region: CASRSDSSYNSPLHF. CDR3 coding DNA: TGTGCCAGCAGGAGCGACAGCTCCTATAATTCACCCCTCCACTTT. The chain carries TRBV6-5 and TRBJ1-6; TRBD1 might be the D (5 bases). Germline lookup yields CDR1 MNHEY and CDR2 SVGAGI. V lost 6 bases and J lost 0, with 9 bases in between. The CDR3 contains 15 residues.

This sequence joins TRBV5-1 and TRBJ1-2, with D uncertain. The ends were cut back, 0 bases at V and 6 bases at J, with 15 bases in the middle. CDR1 SGHRS and CDR2 YFSETQ come from the germline V gene. There are 15 residues in the CDR3. The CDR3 is CASSLALLYGDGYTF. CDR3 nucleotides: TGCGCCAGCAGCTTGGCACTGCTATATGGTGATGGCTACACCTTC. Combining the CDR3 with reference TRBV5-1 and TRBJ1-2 gives the whole variable domain KAGVTQTPRYLIKTRGQQVTLSCSPISGHRSVSWYQQTPGQGLQFLFEYFSETQRNKGNFPGRFSGRQFSNSRSEMNVSTLELGDSALYLCASSLALLYGDGYTFGSGTRLTVV.

The V and J genes are TRBV19 and TRBJ1-5; D perhaps matches TRBD1 (5 bases). CDR1 is LNHDA and CDR2 is SQIVND in the germline V gene (reference sequence). The germline V and J ends were trimmed by 5 bases and 11 bases, with 13 bases remaining between them. The CDR3 length is 12 residues. The CDR3 bases are TGTGCCAGTAGTCGGGGGGATGGGGCCCAGCATTTT. Translating it yields CASSRGDGAQHF.

The chain links TRBV7-9 to TRBJ1-6; 7 bases are a match to TRBD1. CDR3 length equals 18 residues. Germline CDR1 and CDR2: SEHNR and FQNEAQ (reference sequence). Losses at the gene ends were 5 bases for V and 6 bases for J; bases not matched to a gene: 16. In DNA, the CDR3 is TGTGCCAGCAGCCCCTCACTTCCTTTACAGGGGATTAATTCACCCCTCCACTTT. Encoded protein: CASSPSLPLQGINSPLHF.

This chain joins TRBV3-1 (or the pseudogene TRBV3-2) and TRBJ2-2; D is undetermined. The germline CDR1 and CDR2 sequences are LGHDT and YNNKEL (reference sequence). The CDR3 loop spans 13 amino acids. V was cut by 6 bases and J by 4 bases, with 9 bases left in between. CDR3 DNA: TGTGCCAGCAGTATCGCAGGCACCGGGGAGCTGTTTTTT. Translation: CASSIAGTGELFF.

For the CDR3, the DNA is TGTGCCAGCAGCTTAGGGGGACAACGCATATATTTT. Translation gives CASSLGGQRIYF. V is TRBV7-9 and J is TRBJ1-3; TRBD1 is a possible D gene (6 bases). Germline CDR1 and CDR2: SEHNR and FQNEAQ (reference sequence). The ends were cut back, 1 base at V and 12 bases at J, with 10 bases in the middle. The CDR3 contains 12 residues.

The chain is built from TRBV11-2 and TRBJ2-1; D not certain. Trimming cost V 1 base and J 5 bases, with 6 bases left between them. The length of the CDR3 is 13 residues. Germline V gives CDR1 SGHAT, CDR2 FQNNGV. The DNA for the CDR3 is TGTGCCAGCAGCTTAGCTAAACACAATGAGCAGTTCTTC. Residues: CASSLAKHNEQFF.

The rearrangement uses TRBV6-5 and TRBJ2-1; D might be TRBD1 (5 bases). This CDR3 has 15 amino acids. The germline V gene encodes CDR1 MNHEY and CDR2 SVGAGI. V was clipped by 0 bases and J by 8 bases, with 14 bases between them. CDR3 sequence: CASSYSWAGSDEQFF. The CDR3 DNA follows: TGTGCCAGCAGTTACTCCTGGGCAGGGTCGGATGAGCAGTTCTTC.

The chain has TRBV7-8 and TRBJ2-3; D uncertain. Germline assignment: CDR1 SGHVS and CDR2 FQNEAQ. V dropped 1 base and J dropped 1 base, with 6 bases sitting between them. The CDR3 consists of 14 residues. CDR3 bases: TGTGCCAGCAGCTTAGGACACGGCACAGATACGCAGTATTTT. Translated: CASSLGHGTDTQYF.

The sample holds a few counts of this clone. This rearrangement joins TRBV5-1 to TRBJ1-6; tentative D call: TRBD1 (5 bases). The CDR3 runs 14 residues. The V gene lost 0 bases and the J gene lost 9 bases, with 10 bases spanning the gap. From germline, CDR1 is SGHRS and CDR2 YFSETQ. DNA of the CDR3: TGCGCCAGCAGCTTGGAGACAGATTCTTCACCCCTCCACTTT. It specifies CASSLETDSSPLHF.

The chain recombines TRBV5-5 with TRBJ2-1; TRBD1 matches 7 bases. V dropped 2 bases and J dropped 7; count of bases not matched to a gene: 9. The CDR3 is 15 amino acids. In germline, CDR1 is SGHKS, CDR2 YYEKEE (reference sequence). CDR3 sequence reads: CASSFSPGQTNEQFF. Written as DNA, the CDR3 is TGTGCCAGCAGCTTCAGCCCGGGACAGACTAATGAGCAGTTCTTC.

The V call is TRBV28, the J call TRBJ1-5, with 7 positions matching TRBD1. The CDR3 covers 15 residues. J gave up 2 bases and V 7 bases, and 8 bases lay outside the gene matches. Germline V lookup: CDR1 MDHEN, CDR2 SYDVKM. CDR3 nucleotide sequence: TGTGCCAGCACCCGACAGGGACCCGGCAATCAGCCCCAGCATTTT. Its protein is CASTRQGPGNQPQHF.

J is TRBJ2-2 and V is TRBV11-2, with 10 positions matching TRBD2. Unmatched junction bases numbered 4, after V lost 4 bases and J lost 2 bases. Per the germline V gene, CDR1 is SGHAT and CDR2 is FQNNGV. This CDR3 region has 16 residues. DNA for the CDR3: TGTGCCAGCAGCTCCTCTAGCGGGAGAAACACCGGGGAGCTGTTTTTT. This gives the protein CASSSSSGRNTGELFF. Full variable domain (remainder filled in from reference TRBV11-2 and TRBJ2-2): EAGVAQSPRYKIIEKRQSVAFWCNPISGHATLYWYQQILGQGPKLLIQFQNNGVVDDSQLPKDRFSAERLKGVDSTLKIQPAKLEDSAVYLCASSSSSGRNTGELFFGEGSRLTVL.

The chain is built from TRBV20-1 and TRBJ2-1; 8 bases are a match to TRBD1. The germline gives CDR1 DFQATT, CDR2 SNEGSKA (reference sequence). V was pared by 6 bases and J by 9 bases, with 4 bases of the junction left unmatched. This CDR3 comprises 11 residues. The CDR3 sequence: CSATGGGEQFF. The CDR3 bases are TGCAGTGCAACAGGGGGAGGTGAGCAGTTCTTC.

The V gene is TRBV30, the J gene TRBJ1-2; 8 bases agree with TRBD1. This CDR3 contains 15 residues. CDR1 is GTSNPN and CDR2 is SVGIG in the germline V gene (reference sequence). With V trimmed by 2 bases and J by 4 bases, 9 bases remained unmatched. The CDR3 nucleotides read TGTGCCTGGAGTCCCCGCGACAGGGGTACCTATGGCTACACCTTC. Translating it yields CAWSPRDRGTYGYTF. The entire variable domain, with the rest obtained from reference TRBV30 and TRBJ1-2, is as follows: SQTIHQWPATLVQPVGSPLSLECTVEGTSNPNLYWYRQAAGRGLQLLFYSVGIGQISSEVPQNLSASRPQDRQFILSSKKLLLSDSGFYLCAWSPRDRGTYGYTFGSGTRLTVV.

The CDR3 loop reads CASSQNTNTGELFF. The CDR3 nucleotides read TGTGCCAGCAGCCAAAACACAAACACCGGGGAGCTGTTTTTT. The chain is built from TRBV14 and TRBJ2-2; D is unresolved. The ends were cut back, 2 bases at V and 2 bases at J, with 6 bases in the middle. This CDR3 spans 14 amino acids. Germline V gives CDR1 SGHDN, CDR2 FVKESK.

The J gene is TRBJ2-1, the V gene TRBV29-1; 10 bases are a match to TRBD2. Trimming cost V 4 bases and J 10 bases; bases outside gene matches: 16. Germline loops: CDR1 SQVTM, CDR2 ANQGSEA. This CDR3 spans 16 amino acids. The CDR3 spells CSVVGSSGRPHSEQFF. The DNA for the CDR3 is TGCAGCGTTGTAGGAAGTAGCGGGAGGCCCCATTCGGAGCAGTTCTTC.

The V call is TRBV2, the J call TRBJ2-7, with 10 bases aligning to TRBD1. V lost 6 bases to trimming and J lost 0 bases; unmatched junction nucleotides: 11. Looked up from germline, CDR1 is SNHLY and CDR2 is FYNNEI. The CDR3 spans 17 residues. The DNA of the CDR3 is TGTGCCAGCAGCGGTATTCCGGGACAGGGGAACTCCTACGAGCAGTACTTC. Translating gives CASSGIPGQGNSYEQYF.

The genes are TRBV10-2 and TRBJ2-3, with TRBD2 matching over 9 bases. This CDR3 is built from 16 residues. From germline, CDR1 is WSHSY and CDR2 SAAADI. J was trimmed by 1 base and V by 6 bases; bases with no gene match: 8. CDR3 coding DNA: TGCGCCAGCAGATTGGGCTTAGCGGGAGGCACAGATACGCAGTATTTT. This encodes CASRLGLAGGTDTQYF.

The rearrangement links TRBV28 to TRBJ1-5, with D perhaps TRBD1 (6 bases). Germline loops: CDR1 MDHEN, CDR2 SYDVKM. The CDR3 totals 18 residues. Trimming took 4 bases from V and 1 from J, leaving 20 bases between them. Here the CDR3 reads CASSSPGEWGWSNQPQHF. For the CDR3, the DNA is TGTGCCAGCAGTTCACCAGGGGAATGGGGTTGGAGCAATCAGCCCCAGCATTTT.